These 13 T cell receptor beta chains came from one sample sequenced in a study of T-cell reconstitution after alpha-beta-depleted transplantation in children. Unique molecular identifiers were incorporated into the prepared TCRbeta library. TCRdb independently ran MiXCR on the PCR reads; one entry per CDR3 protein. This table has about a million distinct CDR3 sequences, about 29% appearing once. The source material was PBMCs, mostly from graft donor cells, sampled 360 days after TCRalphabeta/CD19-depleted stem cell transplant. These receptors were taken from a boy in the first two years of life who had a stem cell transplant for SCID, so the T cells may come from the graft donor.

V usage is TRBV12-3 or TRBV12-4 and J usage is TRBJ2-3, with D possibly matching TRBD2 (7 bases). V was pared by 4 bases and J by 7 bases, with 18 bases between. This CDR3 has 15 residues. The CDR3 DNA sequence: TGTGCCAGCAGTTCTATAGGGGGGGGGCATTATACGCAGTATTTT. It codes for CASSSIGGGHYTQYF.

The chain has TRBV7-3 and TRBJ2-1; 10 bases match TRBD2. V trimming: 3 bases; J trimming: 6 bases; junction bases outside the gene matches: 5. Germline assignment: CDR1 SGHTA and CDR2 FQGTGA. CDR3 length: 15 residues. The CDR3 bases are TGTGCCAGCAGCTTCCAGCGGGGGGGCCGCAATGAGCAGTTCTTC. Its protein product is CASSFQRGGRNEQFF.

The sample holds a few counts of this clonotype. J is TRBJ2-5 and V is TRBV4-2, with 9 bases fitting TRBD1. The germline CDR1 and CDR2 sequences are LGHNA and YNFKEQ. The V and J ends lost 2 bases and 7 bases, in that order; junction bases with no gene match: 8. The CDR3 sequence is 15 residues long. Here the CDR3 reads CASSQPDRGGRTQYF. In nucleotides, the CDR3 is TGTGCCAGCAGCCAACCCGACAGGGGGGGAAGGACCCAGTACTTC.

The V and J genes are TRBV18 and TRBJ2-7; TRBD1 aligns across 9 bases. Losses at the gene ends were 4 bases for V and 0 bases for J; bases not matched to a gene: 7. In germline, CDR1 is KGHSH, CDR2 LQKENI. The CDR3 has 16 residues. The CDR3 bases are TGTGCCAGCTCACGGGACAGGGTTCTAAGCTCCTACGAGCAGTACTTC. This translates into CASSRDRVLSSYEQYF.

This clonotype was detected a few times. The CDR3 DNA follows: TGTGCCAGCAGTTACTCGTCGGGGAGGGGGCGTTATGAAAAACTGTTTTTT. This codes for CASSYSSGRGRYEKLFF. The rearrangement links TRBV6-5 to TRBJ1-4, with TRBD1 matching 7 bases. The CDR3 contains 17 residues. With V trimmed by 0 bases and J by 6 bases, 10 bases remained unmatched. Per the germline V gene, CDR1 is MNHEY and CDR2 is SVGAGI.

This clonotype was seen at least ten times. The chain is built from TRBV28 and TRBJ2-3; TRBD1 is a possible D gene (7 bases). The V and J ends lost 2 bases and 2 bases respectively, with 14 bases between them. Germline V gene lookup returns CDR1 MDHEN and CDR2 SYDVKM. The CDR3 covers 16 residues. The CDR3 bases are TGTGCCAGCAGTTTACCGCGGGACAGCTACACAGATACGCAGTATTTT. Translated, it gives CASSLPRDSYTDTQYF. Combining the CDR3 with reference TRBV28 and TRBJ2-3 gives the whole variable domain DVKVTQSSRYLVKRTGEKVFLECVQDMDHENMFWYRQDPGLGLRLIYFSYDVKMKEKGDIPEGYSVSREKKERFSLILESASTNQTSMYLCASSLPRDSYTDTQYFGPGTRLTVL.

The chain carries TRBV29-1 and TRBJ2-3; the match to TRBD2 covers 8 bases. The CDR3 totals 17 residues. CDR1 is SQVTM and CDR2 is ANQGSEA in the germline V gene. V was pared by 1 base and J by 11 bases, with 20 bases of the junction left unmatched. The CDR3: CSVEVVRKRGYPWVQYF. CDR3 sequence (DNA): TGCAGCGTTGAAGTAGTCCGGAAGCGGGGGTACCCGTGGGTGCAGTATTTT.

The chain has TRBV28 and TRBJ2-7; D uncertain. The V gene lost 6 bases and the J gene lost 0 bases, with 12 bases spanning the gap. The length of the CDR3 is 14 residues. Germline V gives CDR1 MDHEN, CDR2 SYDVKM. The CDR3 region is CASRAPGLSYEQYF. In nucleotides, the CDR3 is TGTGCCAGCAGGGCTCCGGGTCTCTCCTACGAGCAGTACTTC.

The chain recombines TRBV2 with TRBJ2-7, with D unclear. Deletions cut 1 base from V and 3 bases from J, with 7 bases between. The germline CDR1 and CDR2 sequences are SNHLY and FYNNEI. The CDR3 totals 13 residues. CDR3 sequence: CASSEDTFYEQYF. CDR3 DNA sequence: TGTGCCAGCAGTGAAGATACCTTCTACGAGCAGTACTTC.

The chain combines TRBV7-9 with TRBJ2-5; possible D gene TRBD1, 6 bases. V lost 1 base to trimming and J lost 3 bases, with 9 bases between them. CDR1 is SEHNR, CDR2 FQNEAQ, per germline (reference sequence). The CDR3 has 14 residues. This chain's CDR3 is CASSLVQGKETQYF. CDR3 nucleotide sequence: TGTGCCAGCAGCTTAGTACAGGGTAAAGAGACCCAGTACTTC. Filled out from reference TRBV7-9 and TRBJ2-5, the complete variable domain reads DTGVSQNPRHKITKRGQNVTFRCDPISEHNRLYWYRQTLGQGPEFLTYFQNEAQLEKSRLLSDRFSAERPKGSFSTLEIQRTEQGDSAMYLCASSLVQGKETQYFGPGTRLLVL.

J is TRBJ2-7 and V is TRBV12-3 or TRBV12-4, with 10 positions matching TRBD1. This CDR3 is built from 13 residues. The V and J ends lost 6 bases and 5 bases, in that order; junction bases with no gene match: 4. The CDR3 loop reads CASSGGTGDEQYF. In DNA, the CDR3 is TGTGCCAGCAGCGGTGGGACAGGGGACGAGCAGTACTTC.

This sequence joins TRBV5-5 and TRBJ2-1; TRBD1 agrees at 8 bases. There are 15 residues in the CDR3. The germline gives CDR1 SGHKS, CDR2 YYEKEE (reference sequence). The ends lost 4 bases at V and 7 bases at J; junction bases unmatched: 10. In DNA, the CDR3 is TGTGCCAGCAGCAAAACCGGGACAGGACTGAATGAGCAGTTCTTC. This codes for CASSKTGTGLNEQFF.

J is TRBJ2-2 and V is TRBV29-1; TRBD2 aligns across 8 bases. Losses at the gene ends were 6 bases for V and 4 bases for J; bases not matched to a gene: 7. Looked up from germline, CDR1 is SQVTM and CDR2 is ANQGSEA. The CDR3 has 14 residues. In nucleotides, the CDR3 is TGCAGCGTAGGGACTAGGGGTGGCACCGGGGAGCTGTTTTTT. It specifies CSVGTRGGTGELFF.